This is a list of T cell receptor beta chains from one sample in a study of T cells in Graves' hyperthyroidism and ophthalmopathy. One entry per CDR3 protein results from TCRdb running MiXCR on the multiplex PCR reads. The table records roughly 570,000 distinct CDR3 sequences, 15% to 17% of them present only once. The sequenced sample consisted of blood. The receptors were gathered from a woman aged 25-40 years with Graves' hyperthyroidism. CDR3s include the opening cysteine and the closing phenylalanine or tryptophan. Fields, in order: clone size, D gene, V gene, J gene, CDR3 length, CDR3 DNA, CDR3 protein. A D gene is named only where the DNA matches it firmly. A row's size may be missing; if present it is once, few, many or a size class.

>many|NA|TRBV18|TRBJ2-5|13
TGTGCCAGCTCACCTATGACACAAGAGACCCAGTACTTC
CASSPMTQETQYF
>many|TRBD1|TRBV30|TRBJ2-7|12
TGTGCCAGGGGGACAGGGCCGTACGAGCAGTACTTC
CARGTGPYEQYF
>many|TRBD2|TRBV5-1|TRBJ2-1|16
TGCGCCAGCAGCTGGGGGACTAGCGGGAGAGGAAATGAGCAGTTCTTC
CASSWGTSGRGNEQFF
>many|NA|TRBV27|TRBJ2-7|13
TGTGCCAGCTGGAGCACCCCATCCTACGAGCAGTACTTC
CASWSTPSYEQYF
>NA|NA|TRBV7-9|TRBJ2-3|15
TGTGCCAGCAGGCTTCCGGGACCATACACAGATACGCAGTATTTT
CASRLPGPYTDTQYF
>many|NA|TRBV20-1|TRBJ2-3|15
TGCAGTGCTAGAGATACGTCTAGCGCGGAAGATACGCAGTATTTT
CSARDTSSAEDTQYF
>NA|TRBD1|TRBV10-2|TRBJ2-3|14
TGCGCCAGTACCAGGGGGCGAGGCACAGATACGCAGTATTTT
CASTRGRGTDTQYF
>many|TRBD2|TRBV20-1|TRBJ2-5|15
TGCAGTGCCATCAGGACTAGCGGGAGTTGGGAGACCCAGTACTTC
CSAIRTSGSWETQYF
>NA|TRBD1|TRBV7-9|TRBJ2-1|15
TGTGCCAGCAGCTCGGGACAGGGGGTTTGGAATGAGCAGTTCTTC
CASSSGQGVWNEQFF
>NA|TRBD1|TRBV7-3|TRBJ1-1|14
TGTGCCAGCAGGACCTTACAGGGGAACACTGGAGCTTTCTTT
CASRTLQGNTGAFF
>many|TRBD2|TRBV20-1|TRBJ2-7|14
TGCAGTGCGAAGACTAGCGGGAGAATCTACGAGCAGTACTTC
CSAKTSGRIYEQYF
>NA|NA|TRBV10-3|TRBJ1-4|15
TGTGCCATCAGTGAGACGGAGGGAGGAGCTGAAAAACTGTTTTTT
CAISETEGGAEKLFF
>many|NA|TRBV5-1|TRBJ2-7|14
TGCGCCAGCAGTAGCGAGACTAGGGGTAGAGAGCAGTACTTC
CASSSETRGREQYF
>few|NA|TRBV30|TRBJ1-2|13
TGTGCCTGGCGTCCTGGGCACAACGATGGCTACACCTTC
CAWRPGHNDGYTF
>few|TRBD1|TRBV5-1|TRBJ2-1|15
TGCGCCAGCAGCCCGGGACAGGTCTCCTACAATGAGCAGTTCTTC
CASSPGQVSYNEQFF
>few|TRBD2|TRBV7-8|TRBJ2-7|15
TGTGCCAGCAGCTTAAACGTAGCGGGAAGGTACGAGCAGTACTTC
CASSLNVAGRYEQYF
>many|TRBD2|TRBV5-1|TRBJ2-1|13
TGCGCCAGCAGCTTACTAGCGGACAATGAGCAGTTCTTC
CASSLLADNEQFF
>many|TRBD2|TRBV2|TRBJ2-1|14
TGTGCCAGCAGTGAACTAGCGGGATTGAATGAGCAGTTCTTC
CASSELAGLNEQFF